The T cell receptor (beta chain) described here comes from a study of cytomegalovirus exposure and HLA in healthy donors. At the level of the study: There were nearly 120 million unique TCR beta sequences, drawn from roughly 200 million T cells, in an earlier analysis. Clustering assigned about 76% of the approximately 400 genotyped donors to the Caucasian-associated ancestry cluster. Study-wide points: According to the study, around 160 TCR beta chains were cytomegalovirus-associated. Presence/absence results assume similar sequencing depth per donor, which may not hold.

J was trimmed by 4 bases and V by 5 bases; bases with no gene match: 12. CDR1 is MNHEY and CDR2 is SMNVEV in the germline V gene (reference sequence). This CDR3 comprises 16 residues. The PCR contained 60 Vbeta and 13 Jbeta primers. This table comes from immunoSEQ multiplex PCR, and its TCRdb copy is limited to in-frame clones, with some not included. The sample lists roughly 170,000 clones; roughly four fifths were seen once. To note about this clone: Its matching antigen is unknown.

This sequence originates from a female donor in good health and CMV-seronegative. Sequences were obtained from PBMCs. The V and J genes are TRBV27 and TRBJ2-5, with TRBD2 matching 8 bases. The CDR3 loop reads CASSGGGGMRGETQYF. The CDR3 nucleotides are TGTGCCAGCAGTGGAGGCGGGGGGATGAGAGGAGAGACCCAGTACTTC.